Below, 3 T cell receptor beta chains from the same sample are listed, as sequenced in a study of T cell changes during pregnancy in multiple sclerosis. TCRdb keeps only in-frame clones here, not all; method: immunoSEQ multiplex PCR. Among about 83,000 clones listed, over 80% were seen once. Specimen: PBMCs, collected in the first trimester of pregnancy. Source of these receptors: a female donor in good health, serving as a control in a pregnancy study. Some clones in this sample may be carry-over from other donors' samples.

The chain is built from TRBV6-6 and TRBJ2-7; TRBD1 matches 9 bases. Germline V CDR1 and CDR2: MNHNY, SVGAGI (reference sequence). The CDR3 is 14 residues long. V trimming: 5 bases; J trimming: 0 bases; junction bases outside the gene matches: 2. Written as DNA, the CDR3 is TGTGCCAGCAGTAGACAGGGGGACTCCTACGAGCAGTACTTC. Its protein is CASSRQGDSYEQYF.

The chain carries TRBV27 and TRBJ1-5; D may be TRBD1 (6 bases). The germline V gene encodes CDR1 MNHEY and CDR2 SMNVEV (reference sequence). This CDR3 has 18 residues. Deletions cut 0 bases from V and 4 bases from J, with 19 bases between. The CDR3 sequence: CASSLSFATGPGNQPQHF. The CDR3 DNA is TGTGCCAGCAGTTTATCCTTCGCGACAGGACCAGGAAATCAGCCCCAGCATTTT.

The genes are TRBV18 and TRBJ1-4; 8 positions match TRBD1. Germline trimming cut 3 bases from V and 10 bases from J; bases unmatched to any gene: 13. Germline loops: CDR1 KGHSH, CDR2 LQKENI. The CDR3 has 16 residues. The CDR3 region has the DNA TGTGCCAGCTCACCTAGGACAGGGAATAACCCTGGAAAACTGTTTTTT. It codes for CASSPRTGNNPGKLFF.